This paragraph reports one TCR beta chain. The sample belongs to a study of blood T cell repertoires in COVID-19. Some clones are missing from TCRdb's copy, which holds only in-frame ones; the method was immunoSEQ multiplex PCR. The sample has under 450,000 clones; 91% are singletons. The length of the CDR3 is 14 residues. Material: PBMCs or T cells enriched from blood (not recorded which). The chain is built from TRBV12-2 and TRBJ2-7; TRBD2 is the table's D call and was not checked against the DNA. TRBV12-2 is termed a pseudogene. The receptor was isolated from a woman in her thirties or forties who had been exposed to COVID-19. In DNA form, the CDR3 reads TGTGCAAGTCGCATTAGCGGGAGCTCCTACGAGCAGTACTTC. Translated: CASRISGSSYEQYF.